One sample yielded the 24 T cell receptor beta chains listed below, sequenced in a study of human T cells and chemical hapten exposure. Using its own MiXCR run on the RACE reads, TCRdb lists one record per CDR3 protein. The repertoire includes more than 80,000 distinct CDR3 sequences, 8.5% to 12% of them detected once, and roughly 5% sits in the top ten. Time point given: patch test 2, 6 weeks after DPC sensitization. Treatment: therapeutic diphenylcyclopropenone sensitization with weekly scalp DPC. The starting material was whole blood, obtained in connection with sensitization to the hapten diphenylcyclopropenone (DPC). These receptors were taken from a woman aged 45-59 years with alopecia areata. Some clones in this sample may be carry-over from other donors' samples.

This chain joins TRBV29-1 and TRBJ1-5; D ambiguous. Germline-derived CDR1 and CDR2 are SQVTM and ANQGSEA. The CDR3 runs to 13 residues. V lost 4 bases to trimming and J lost 3 bases, with 10 bases between them. The CDR3 region is CSVALGDNQPQHF. The DNA for the CDR3 is TGCAGCGTTGCTTTGGGAGACAATCAGCCCCAGCATTTT.

With respect to this clonotype: One end of the junction fails to match germline, which may point to a read error. This chain links TRBV7-2 with TRBJ2-2; 15 nucleotides line up with TRBD2. The V gene's germline CDR1 is SGHTA and CDR2 FQGNSA. The CDR3 consists of 15 residues. In nucleotides, the CDR3 is TGTGCCACCAGCCCGGGACTAGCGGGAGGCGGGGAGCTGTTTTTT. Amino acids: CATSPGLAGGGELFF.

This clonotype was counted at least ten times. The CDR3 sequence: CASSRPGTDLTGELFF. Written as DNA, the CDR3 is TGTGCCAGCAGTCGTCCCGGGACAGACCTCACCGGGGAGCTGTTTTTT. The chain combines TRBV28 with TRBJ2-2, with TRBD1 identical over 7 bases. The V gene end was trimmed by 5 bases and the J gene end by 4 bases; junction bases not matched to a gene: 10. The V gene's germline CDR1 is MDHEN and CDR2 SYDVKM. This CDR3 spans 16 amino acids.

V gene TRBV4-3 combines with J gene TRBJ2-6; the match to TRBD1 covers 9 bases. CDR3 length equals 19 residues. Trimming cost V 1 base and J 0 bases; bases outside gene matches: 7. Looked up from germline, CDR1 is LGHNA and CDR2 is YSLEER. This chain's CDR3 is CASSQVRDRASSGANVLTF. CDR3 bases: TGCGCCAGCAGCCAAGTGAGGGACAGGGCCAGCTCTGGGGCCAACGTCCTGACTTTC.

The table lists this clonotype with many counts. J is TRBJ2-1 and V is TRBV5-1, with 7 bases aligning to TRBD2. This CDR3 has 15 residues. The trim removed 0 bases at V and 0 bases at J, leaving 0 bases unmatched. CDR1 and CDR2 (germline): SGHRS, YFSETQ. The CDR3: CASSLGGSSYNEQFF. The CDR3 bases are TGCGCCAGCAGCTTGGGCGGGAGCTCCTACAATGAGCAGTTCTTC.

This clonotype has more than one count but fewer than ten. V and J are TRBV7-2 and TRBJ2-6, with D possibly TRBD2 on 5 matching bases. The length of the CDR3 is 15 residues. Germline CDR1 is SGHTA and CDR2 is FQGNSA. The V end lost 1 base, the J end lost 3 bases, and 7 bases lay between the germline ends. Here the CDR3 reads CASSLGAVGANVLTF. CDR3 coding DNA: TGTGCCAGCAGCTTAGGAGCGGTTGGGGCCAACGTCCTGACTTTC.

This sequence joins TRBV7-6 and TRBJ2-2; TRBD2 aligns across 13 bases. The CDR3 spans 17 residues. Germline loops: CDR1 SGHVS, CDR2 FNYEAQ. V was clipped by 3 bases and J by 6 bases; unmatched bases: 7. CDR3: CASSFGLAGELPGELFF. CDR3 sequence (DNA): TGTGCCAGCAGCTTCGGACTAGCGGGAGAGCTCCCCGGGGAGCTGTTTTTT.

This clonotype has at least ten counts. The V gene is TRBV6-5, the J gene TRBJ1-1, with unresolved D. V lost 7 bases and J 0 bases, leaving 3 bases between the germline ends. This CDR3 has 11 residues. CDR1 MNHEY and CDR2 SVGAGI come from the germline V gene. In nucleotides, the CDR3 is TGTGCCAGCAAGATGAACACTGAAGCTTTCTTT. Translating it yields CASKMNTEAFF.

This clonotype was picked up many times. The rearrangement joins TRBV5-1 to TRBJ2-3; 9 bases are a match to TRBD2. Germline CDR1 is SGHRS and CDR2 is YFSETQ. This CDR3 contains 19 residues. J was trimmed by 0 bases and V by 3 bases; bases with no gene match: 14. CDR3 DNA: TGCGCCAGCAGCTATTATAGTAGCGGGAGACCCTCCAGCACAGATACGCAGTATTTT. Amino acid sequence: CASSYYSSGRPSSTDTQYF.

This clonotype came up many times. The rearrangement joins TRBV27 to TRBJ1-1; a possible D gene is TRBD1 (5 bases). In germline, CDR1 is MNHEY, CDR2 SMNVEV (reference sequence). The V gene lost 2 bases and the J gene lost 3 bases, with 13 bases spanning the gap. The length of the CDR3 is 15 residues. As DNA, the CDR3 is TGTGCCAGCAGTTTAAAACGGGGGACCCACACTGAAGCTTTCTTT. Translating it yields CASSLKRGTHTEAFF.

This clonotype was observed a few times. The V call is TRBV5-1, the J call TRBJ2-5; 12 nucleotides agree with TRBD2. The CDR3 totals 19 residues. Germline V gives CDR1 SGHRS, CDR2 YFSETQ. After removal of 0 bases from V and 0 bases from J, the junction contained 9 bases not matched to a gene. The CDR3 coding sequence is TGCGCCAGCAGCTTGGTTTTGACTAGCGGGAGAAGTAACCAAGAGACCCAGTACTTC. Translating it yields CASSLVLTSGRSNQETQYF. Full variable domain (rest looked up from reference TRBV5-1 and TRBJ2-5): KAGVTQTPRYLIKTRGQQVTLSCSPISGHRSVSWYQQTPGQGLQFLFEYFSETQRNKGNFPGRFSGRQFSNSRSEMNVSTLELGDSALYLCASSLVLTSGRSNQETQYFGPGTRLLVL.

This clonotype was counted only a few times. The chain employs TRBV11-3 and TRBJ2-1, with a possible D match to TRBD2 (6 bases). Germline values: CDR1 SGHNT, CDR2 YENEEA. Trimming removed 5 bases from V and 0 bases from J, with 17 bases in between. There are 17 residues in the CDR3. Here the CDR3 reads CASSKSGRSSSYNEQFF. DNA for the CDR3: TGTGCCAGCAGCAAAAGCGGGCGATCCAGCTCCTACAATGAGCAGTTCTTC.

This clonotype was counted a few times. The chain recombines TRBV6-5 with TRBJ1-1; D remains unclear. The germline V gene has CDR1 MNHEY and CDR2 SVGAGI. This CDR3 has 13 amino acids. V was cut by 2 bases and J by 11 bases, with 15 bases left in between. The CDR3 nucleotides read TGTGCCAGCAGTTACCTTGGAGGTCCTCGGGCTTTCTTT. It is translated as CASSYLGGPRAFF.

This clonotype was recorded many times. V gene TRBV11-2 combines with J gene TRBJ2-1; D is ambiguous. V was cut by 4 bases and J by 3 bases, with 10 bases left in between. Germline-derived CDR1 and CDR2 are SGHAT and FQNNGV. The CDR3 totals 14 residues. The CDR3 nucleotides are TGTGCCAGCAGCTCAGAGGCTTACTACAATGAGCAGTTCTTC. Translated: CASSSEAYYNEQFF.

Ten or more counts support this clonotype. The chain employs TRBV7-6 and TRBJ2-1, with D perhaps TRBD1 or TRBD2 (5 bases each). The CDR3 runs 16 residues. Germline CDR1 and CDR2: SGHVS and FNYEAQ. V lost 5 bases, J lost 0 bases, and 14 bases lay in between. The CDR3 bases are TGTGCCAGCAGCCCGAGGGGTTCTAGCTCCTACAATGAGCAGTTCTTC. Its protein product is CASSPRGSSSYNEQFF. The whole variable domain, remainder taken from reference TRBV7-6 and TRBJ2-1, is GAGVSQSPRYKVTKRGQDVALRCDPISGHVSLYWYRQALGQGPEFLTYFNYEAQQDKSGLPNDRFSAERPEGSISTLTIQRTEQRDSAMYRCASSPRGSSSYNEQFFGPGTRLTVL.

This clonotype has only a few counts. This chain uses TRBV12-3 or TRBV12-4 with TRBJ1-2; D might be TRBD1 (6 bases). Trimming took 6 bases from V and 7 from J, leaving 18 bases between them. The CDR3 totals 14 residues. The CDR3 protein is CASRGDTQMGGYTF. CDR3 nucleotide sequence: TGTGCCAGCAGGGGGGACACCCAGATGGGTGGCTACACCTTC.

The chain employs TRBV15 and TRBJ2-1; 9 bases are a match to TRBD1. The CDR3 covers 16 residues. V trimming: 5 bases; J trimming: 3 bases; junction bases outside the gene matches: 8. In germline, CDR1 is LNHNV, CDR2 YYDKDF (reference sequence). Here the CDR3 DNA reads TGTGCCACCAGCTATCGATCGGGACAGGGCTACAATGAGCAGTTCTTC. As protein: CATSYRSGQGYNEQFF.

At least ten counts were recorded for this clonotype. This sequence joins TRBV3-1 and TRBJ2-5, with TRBD2 identical over 9 bases. J gave up 7 bases and V 2 bases, and 17 bases lay outside the gene matches. The CDR3 sequence is 18 residues long. Germline CDR1 LGHDT, CDR2 YNNKEL (reference sequence). CDR3 in DNA: TGTGCCAGCAGCCAAAAACTACCGACTAGCGGTCAAGGTGGGACCCAGTACTTC. Translating gives CASSQKLPTSGQGGTQYF.

There are many counts of this clonotype. The V call is TRBV20-1, the J call TRBJ2-7, with D tentatively TRBD1 (6 bases). Germline V gives CDR1 DFQATT, CDR2 SNEGSKA (reference sequence). V was cut by 0 bases and J by 7 bases, with 22 bases left in between. This CDR3 spans 16 amino acids. The CDR3 here is CSARENREFRVGEQYF. CDR3 DNA: TGCAGTGCTAGAGAGAACAGGGAGTTCAGGGTGGGGGAGCAGTACTTC.

This clonotype came up many times. This sequence joins TRBV20-1 and TRBJ1-5; D possibly corresponds to TRBD1 (6 bases). The CDR3 runs 14 residues. Germline V gene sequence: CDR1 DFQATT, CDR2 SNEGSKA (reference sequence). The V end was cut by 3 bases, the J end by 6 bases, with 15 bases between. The CDR3: CSASFGGGGQPQHF. CDR3 in DNA: TGCAGTGCTAGTTTTGGAGGGGGAGGTCAGCCCCAGCATTTT.

This clonotype was picked up many times. The chain joins TRBV20-1 to TRBJ2-1; 10 bases align to TRBD2. From germline, CDR1 is DFQATT and CDR2 SNEGSKA (reference sequence). The CDR3 runs 14 residues. Losses at the gene ends were 3 bases for V and 5 bases for J; bases not matched to a gene: 4. The CDR3 DNA reads as TGCAGTGCTAGGGGACTAGCGAATGACAATGAGCAGTTCTTC. It yields the protein CSARGLANDNEQFF.

V is TRBV5-1 and J is TRBJ2-2; D remains unclear. The ends were cut back, 4 bases at V and 9 bases at J, with 7 bases in the middle. Germline values: CDR1 SGHRS, CDR2 YFSETQ. CDR3 length: 11 amino acids. The CDR3 loop is CASSLSRELFF. CDR3 sequence (DNA): TGCGCCAGCAGCCTGTCCAGGGAGCTGTTTTTT.

This clonotype was recorded at least ten times. The chain carries TRBV7-8 and TRBJ2-5, with 9 bases fitting TRBD1. J lost 5 bases, V lost 1 base, and 8 bases had no gene match. The V gene's germline CDR1 is SGHVS and CDR2 FQNEAQ. CDR3 length equals 16 residues. DNA of the CDR3: TGTGCCAGCAGCTTAGTAGTCGGGACAGGGCACGAGACCCAGTACTTC. This sequence encodes CASSLVVGTGHETQYF.

The genes are TRBV12-3 or TRBV12-4 and TRBJ2-7; possible D gene TRBD2, 6 bases. This CDR3 has 12 residues. The V gene lost 8 bases and the J gene lost 1 base, with 9 bases spanning the gap. Written as DNA, the CDR3 is TGTGCCAGCGGGACTGGATCCTACGAGCAGTACTTC. As protein: CASGTGSYEQYF.